The 22 T cell receptor beta chains reported below all come from one sample, sequenced in a study of response to subunit inactivated influenza vaccine. One entry per CDR3 protein, called by TCRdb with MiXCR from the RT-PCR reads. This sample has around 530,000 distinct CDR3 sequences, with approximately 15% found just once. Material: CD4+ T cells sorted from PBMCs, obtained less than 30 months after vaccination. The source is a man aged 45-69 years who received an inactivated influenza vaccine.

This clonotype has a handful of counts. V is TRBV7-2 and J is TRBJ2-3, with D hard to call. The CDR3 has 14 amino acids. Deletions cut 5 bases from V and 4 bases from J, with 13 bases between. Germline V CDR1 and CDR2: SGHTA, FQGNSA. The CDR3 protein is CASSTNRLPDTQYF. CDR3 nucleotides: TGTGCCAGCAGCACAAACCGACTCCCAGATACGCAGTATTTT.

In this sample, this clonotype turned up a few times. CDR3 nucleotides: TGTGCCACCAGTGATGGGGCCGGAAGGGGAAATGGCTACACCTTC. As protein: CATSDGAGRGNGYTF. This chain uses TRBV24-1 with TRBJ1-2; possible D gene TRBD1, 5 bases. Per germline, CDR1 KGHDR and CDR2 SFDVKD. This CDR3 has 15 amino acids. Trimming shortened V by 3 bases and J by 6 bases, and 16 bases separated the two germline ends.

In its sample, this clonotype was seen a few times. This rearrangement joins TRBV20-1 to TRBJ1-4; no firm D call. Germline V CDR1 and CDR2: DFQATT, SNEGSKA (reference sequence). The CDR3 is 18 residues long. The V end lost 4 bases, the J end lost 2 bases, and 23 bases lay between the germline ends. The CDR3 loop is CSATGMGRTGATNEKLFF. The DNA of the CDR3 is TGCAGTGCTACCGGAATGGGGAGGACGGGAGCCACTAATGAAAAACTGTTTTTT.

The chain uses TRBV4-2 and TRBJ2-1; TRBD2 is a possible D gene (7 bases). V shed 4 bases and J shed 7 bases, with 20 bases lying between them. CDR1 and CDR2 from the germline V gene are LGHNA and YNFKEQ. The CDR3 is 16 amino acids. This chain's CDR3 is CASSLAQGGGGNEQFF. CDR3 sequence (DNA): TGTGCCAGCAGCCTAGCCCAGGGAGGGGGAGGGAATGAGCAGTTCTTC.

This clonotype has a handful of counts. The V call is TRBV7-6, the J call TRBJ2-7; no clear D. CDR1 SGHVS and CDR2 FNYEAQ come from the germline V gene. The germline V and J ends were trimmed by 1 base and 8 bases, with 12 bases remaining between them. This CDR3 contains 13 residues. This chain's CDR3 is CASSLEVLGKQYF. The CDR3 nucleotides read TGTGCCAGCAGCTTAGAAGTCTTGGGGAAGCAGTACTTC.

V gene TRBV20-1 combines with J gene TRBJ1-2; TRBD1 agrees at 8 bases. V lost 1 base, J lost 6 bases, and 4 bases stayed unmatched. The CDR3 is made up of 13 amino acids. Looked up from germline, CDR1 is DFQATT and CDR2 is SNEGSKA (reference sequence). The CDR3 here is CSARAWTGNGYTF. DNA for the CDR3: TGCAGTGCTAGAGCCTGGACAGGGAATGGCTACACCTTC.

The rearrangement links TRBV9 to TRBJ2-1; 7 nucleotides match TRBD2. J gave up 4 bases and V 0 bases, and 10 bases lay outside the gene matches. The CDR3 has 17 residues. Germline V gene lookup returns CDR1 SGDLS and CDR2 YYNGEE. The CDR3 region is CASSVAGGPSRYNEQFF. CDR3 DNA sequence: TGTGCCAGCAGCGTAGCGGGAGGCCCATCCAGATACAATGAGCAGTTCTTC. Full variable domain (remainder filled in from reference TRBV9 and TRBJ2-1): DSGVTQTPKHLITATGQRVTLRCSPRSGDLSVYWYQQSLDQGLQFLIQYYNGEERAKGNILERFSAQQFPDLHSELNLSSLELGDSALYFCASSVAGGPSRYNEQFFGPGTRLTVL.

This clonotype turned up a few times. The rearrangement links TRBV9 to TRBJ1-2; no reliable D call. V was cut by 0 bases and J by 0 bases, with 6 bases left in between. The CDR3 length is 14 residues. Germline CDR1 is SGDLS and CDR2 is YYNGEE. CDR3 residues: CASSVEATNYGYTF. DNA of the CDR3: TGTGCCAGCAGCGTAGAGGCTACTAACTATGGCTACACCTTC.

A few counts support this clonotype. The chain employs TRBV10-2 and TRBJ1-4, with 9 positions matching TRBD1. Trimming took 4 bases from V and 3 from J; bases not matched to a gene: 0. Germline V gene data show CDR1 as WSHSY and CDR2 as SAAADI. The CDR3 is 14 amino acids. CDR3 sequence reads: CASSGQGANEKLFF. The CDR3 nucleotides read TGCGCCAGCAGTGGACAGGGGGCTAATGAAAAACTGTTTTTT.

The V gene is TRBV6-5, the J gene TRBJ1-1, with D unclear. CDR3 length: 15 residues. Trimming stripped 5 bases from V and 4 bases from J, with 17 bases between. Germline lookup yields CDR1 MNHEY and CDR2 SVGAGI. The CDR3 is CASSTSVGLGTEAFF. CDR3 nucleotide sequence: TGTGCCAGCAGTACATCGGTAGGGTTGGGCACTGAAGCTTTCTTT.

The gene calls are TRBV7-9 and TRBJ2-3; 7 bases fit TRBD2. This CDR3 spans 16 amino acids. The germline CDR1 and CDR2 sequences are SEHNR and FQNEAQ (reference sequence). Unmatched junction bases numbered 10, after V lost 5 bases and J lost 2 bases. CDR3 residues: CASSGTMGRDTDTQYF. The CDR3 coding sequence is TGTGCCAGCAGCGGGACTATGGGCAGGGACACAGATACGCAGTATTTT.

This clonotype was counted between two and nine times. The CDR3 sequence is CASSYSKTGAAETQYF. The CDR3 DNA reads TGTGCCAGCAGTTACTCGAAAACGGGCGCAGCGGAGACCCAGTACTTC. The chain joins TRBV6-2 or TRBV6-3 to TRBJ2-5; D is unresolved. The CDR3 runs 16 residues. Per the germline V gene, CDR1 is MNHEY and CDR2 is SVGEGT. Trimming took off 0 bases at V and 5 bases at J, with 16 bases between the two ends.

This chain joins TRBV7-8 and TRBJ2-2, with 9 bases fitting TRBD2. After removal of 3 bases from V and 7 bases from J, the junction contained 3 bases not matched to a gene. This CDR3 has 14 residues. Germline V gene sequence: CDR1 SGHVS, CDR2 FQNEAQ. The CDR3 protein is CASSFSGGGGELFF. The CDR3 DNA reads TGTGCCAGCAGCTTTAGCGGGGGAGGCGGGGAGCTGTTTTTT.

V gene TRBV29-1 combines with J gene TRBJ2-1; D may be TRBD1 or TRBD2 (5 bases each). The CDR3 length is 13 residues. Germline CDR1 reads SQVTM; CDR2 reads ANQGSEA. The V gene lost 6 bases and the J gene lost 7 bases, with 16 bases spanning the gap. The CDR3 here is CSVDSVWGNEQFF. The DNA of the CDR3 is TGCAGCGTCGACAGTGTTTGGGGGAATGAGCAGTTCTTC.

This chain uses TRBV2 with TRBJ1-1; D may be TRBD1 (5 bases). This CDR3 region has 14 residues. Trimming stripped 1 base from V and 4 bases from J, with 10 bases between. Germline V gives CDR1 SNHLY, CDR2 FYNNEI. The CDR3 sequence: CASSEEGLGTEAFF. DNA for the CDR3: TGTGCCAGCAGTGAAGAGGGGTTGGGCACTGAAGCTTTCTTT.

This chain uses TRBV20-1 with TRBJ2-7; 11 nucleotides match TRBD2. CDR1 and CDR2 (germline): DFQATT, SNEGSKA (reference sequence). CDR3 length equals 14 residues. After removal of 4 bases from V and 3 bases from J, the junction contained 5 bases not matched to a gene. CDR3 in amino acids: CSAMGLAEIYEQYF. CDR3 sequence (DNA): TGCAGTGCTATGGGACTAGCGGAGATCTACGAGCAGTACTTC.

This clonotype was recorded a few times. The chain uses TRBV27 and TRBJ2-7, with D possibly being TRBD1 or TRBD2 (5 bases each). The CDR3 contains 19 residues. V shed 3 bases and J shed 3 bases, with 27 bases lying between them. Germline V gene lookup returns CDR1 MNHEY and CDR2 SMNVEV (reference sequence). The DNA for the CDR3 is TGTGCCAGCAGTTTTAGTACGACGGGACCTCGGGGTAGGGGCTACGAGCAGTACTTC. This translates into CASSFSTTGPRGRGYEQYF.

The chain recombines TRBV29-1 with TRBJ2-7, with D maybe TRBD1 (5 bases). V dropped 6 bases and J dropped 0 bases, with 15 bases sitting between them. The CDR3 extends over 14 amino acids. Germline CDR1 is SQVTM and CDR2 is ANQGSEA. The CDR3 is CSVASGQGSYEQYF. The CDR3 DNA is TGCAGCGTCGCTTCAGGACAAGGCTCCTACGAGCAGTACTTC.

There are many counts of this clonotype. CDR3 nucleotides: TGTGCCAGCAGCCCCCTTCCAGATACGCAGTATTTT. Protein: CASSPLPDTQYF. The V and J genes are TRBV6-6 and TRBJ2-3; no firm D call. This CDR3 region has 12 residues. CDR1 is MNHNY and CDR2 is SVGAGI in the germline V gene (reference sequence). V lost 6 bases and J lost 4, with 8 bases in between.

This clonotype was counted ten times or more. This chain joins TRBV5-1 and TRBJ2-3; TRBD1 agrees at 9 bases. V was clipped by 2 bases and J by 3 bases; unmatched bases: 4. The CDR3 consists of 15 residues. CDR1 and CDR2 from the germline V gene are SGHRS and YFSETQ. CDR3 protein: CASSFGDRDTDTQYF. Here the CDR3 DNA reads TGCGCCAGCAGCTTTGGGGACAGGGATACAGATACGCAGTATTTT.

In its sample, this clonotype was seen a few times. The J gene is TRBJ2-3, the V gene TRBV4-2, with 11 bases aligning to TRBD2. The V gene's germline CDR1 is LGHNA and CDR2 YNFKEQ. The V segment lost 2 bases and the J segment 2 bases; nucleotides outside the gene matches: 6. The CDR3 has 17 amino acids. In DNA, the CDR3 is TGTGCCAGCAGCCAATCGCTAGCGGGGGGATACACAGATACGCAGTATTTT. Translated: CASSQSLAGGYTDTQYF.

This clonotype was seen a few times. The V call is TRBV12-3 or TRBV12-4, the J call TRBJ1-2; D is possibly TRBD1 (6 bases). V lost 7 bases and J 0 bases, leaving 9 bases between the germline ends. This CDR3 is 13 amino acids long. The CDR3 nucleotides read TGTGCCAGCAAAAGGACAGCTAACTATGGCTACACCTTC. It encodes CASKRTANYGYTF.